The present T cell receptor (beta chain) was sequenced within a study of regulatory T cells in long-lasting Graves disease. This clonotype was counted at least ten times. For TCR beta, libraries came from iRepertoire HTBI primers and Arm-PCR of CDR3 regions. Authors' analysis steps: Overall, samples carried approximately 60 TRBV and about 15 TRBJ segments. TCRdb called the multiplex PCR reads again in MiXCR, with one record for every CDR3 protein. The V and J calls follow TCRdb's processing rather than the paper's. The table shows 360,000 or so distinct CDR3 sequences, with roughly 17% occurring only once. The sample's time point: newly diagnosed GD, antithyroid drugs for less than 3 months. After RNA was extracted from PBMCs, the TCR library was made from it. Germline V gene data show CDR1 as SGDLS and CDR2 as YYNGEE. Trimming left V 2 bases short and J 0 bases short, with 8 bases between. There are 14 residues in the CDR3.

This same sample was also taken into another study, of T cells in Graves' hyperthyroidism and ophthalmopathy.

This TCR derives from a woman between 18 and 30 years old with Graves disease. Source: peripheral blood mononuclear cells (PBMCs), taken at new diagnosis, from a patient treated with antithyroid drugs. The chain has TRBV9 and TRBJ1-1, with D perhaps matching TRBD1 (5 bases). In DNA, the CDR3 is TGTGCCAGCAGCGTTGGACACTTGAACACTGAAGCTTTCTTT. It translates to CASSVGHLNTEAFF.